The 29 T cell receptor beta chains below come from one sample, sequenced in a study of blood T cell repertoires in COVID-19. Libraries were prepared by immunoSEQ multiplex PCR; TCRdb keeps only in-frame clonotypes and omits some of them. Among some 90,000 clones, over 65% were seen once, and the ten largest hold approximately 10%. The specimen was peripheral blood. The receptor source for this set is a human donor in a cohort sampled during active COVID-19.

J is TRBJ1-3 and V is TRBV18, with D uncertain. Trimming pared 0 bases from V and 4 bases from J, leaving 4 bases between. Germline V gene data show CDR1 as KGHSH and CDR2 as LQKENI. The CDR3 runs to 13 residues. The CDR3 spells CASSPPRGNTIYF. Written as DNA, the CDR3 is TGTGCCAGCTCACCACCGAGGGGAAACACCATATATTTT.

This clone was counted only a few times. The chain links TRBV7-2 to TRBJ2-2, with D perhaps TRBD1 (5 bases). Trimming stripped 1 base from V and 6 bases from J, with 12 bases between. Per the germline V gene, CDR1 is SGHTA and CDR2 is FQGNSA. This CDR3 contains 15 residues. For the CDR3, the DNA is TGTGCCAGCAGCTTAGAAGGGGTCGAAGCCGGGGAGCTGTTTTTT. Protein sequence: CASSLEGVEAGELFF.

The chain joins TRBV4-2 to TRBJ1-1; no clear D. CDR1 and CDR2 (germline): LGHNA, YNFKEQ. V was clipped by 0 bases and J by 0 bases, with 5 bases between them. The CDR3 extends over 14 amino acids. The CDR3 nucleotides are TGTGCCAGCAGCCAAGATATCCTGAACACTGAAGCTTTCTTT. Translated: CASSQDILNTEAFF.

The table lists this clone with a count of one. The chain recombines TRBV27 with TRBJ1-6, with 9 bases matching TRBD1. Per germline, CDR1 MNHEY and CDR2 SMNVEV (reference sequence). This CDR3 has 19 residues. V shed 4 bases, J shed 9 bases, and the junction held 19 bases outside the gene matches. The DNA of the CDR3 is TGTGCCAGCAGTTCCAGGACCGGGACAGGGATCTCCAAGGGTTCACCCCTCCACTTT. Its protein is CASSSRTGTGISKGSPLHF.

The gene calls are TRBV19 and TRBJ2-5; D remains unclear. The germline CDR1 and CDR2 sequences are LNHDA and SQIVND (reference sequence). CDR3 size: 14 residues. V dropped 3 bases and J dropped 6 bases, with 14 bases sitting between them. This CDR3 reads CASSMAHTLQTQYF. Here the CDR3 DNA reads TGTGCCAGTAGTATGGCCCATACCCTGCAGACCCAGTACTTC.

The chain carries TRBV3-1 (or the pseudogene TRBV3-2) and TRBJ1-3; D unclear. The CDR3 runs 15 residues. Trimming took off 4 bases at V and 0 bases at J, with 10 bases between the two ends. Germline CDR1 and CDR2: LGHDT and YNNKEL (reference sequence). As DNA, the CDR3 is TGTGCCAGCAGCCCTTGGAGTGGCTCTGGAAACACCATATATTTT. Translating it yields CASSPWSGSGNTIYF.

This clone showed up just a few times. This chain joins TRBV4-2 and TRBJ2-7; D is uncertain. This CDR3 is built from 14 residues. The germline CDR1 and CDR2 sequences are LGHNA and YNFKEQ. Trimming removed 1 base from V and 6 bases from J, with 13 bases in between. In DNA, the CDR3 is TGTGCCAGCAGCCAAGTTGATAGAACGGGCGAGCAGTACTTC. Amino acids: CASSQVDRTGEQYF.

The CDR3 loop is CASSLIAGGPPYEQYF. The CDR3 nucleotides are TGTGCCAGTAGTCTGATAGCGGGAGGGCCCCCCTACGAGCAGTACTTC. The chain recombines TRBV19 with TRBJ2-7; 11 bases align to TRBD2. Germline-derived CDR1 and CDR2 are LNHDA and SQIVND (reference sequence). Unmatched junction bases numbered 8, after V lost 5 bases and J lost 2 bases. There are 16 residues in the CDR3.

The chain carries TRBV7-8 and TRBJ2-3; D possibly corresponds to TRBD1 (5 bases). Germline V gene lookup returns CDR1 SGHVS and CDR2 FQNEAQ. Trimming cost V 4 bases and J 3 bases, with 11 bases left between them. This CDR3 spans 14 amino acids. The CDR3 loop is CASSSQGGTDTQYF. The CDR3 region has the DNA TGTGCCAGCAGCTCCCAGGGTGGAACAGATACGCAGTATTTT.

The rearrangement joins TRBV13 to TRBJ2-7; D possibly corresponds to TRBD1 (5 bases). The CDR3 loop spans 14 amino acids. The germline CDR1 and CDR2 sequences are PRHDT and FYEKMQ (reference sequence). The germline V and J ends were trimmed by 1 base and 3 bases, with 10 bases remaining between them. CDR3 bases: TGTGCCAGCAGCTTAGATCAAGGGGTCTACGAGCAGTACTTC. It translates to CASSLDQGVYEQYF.

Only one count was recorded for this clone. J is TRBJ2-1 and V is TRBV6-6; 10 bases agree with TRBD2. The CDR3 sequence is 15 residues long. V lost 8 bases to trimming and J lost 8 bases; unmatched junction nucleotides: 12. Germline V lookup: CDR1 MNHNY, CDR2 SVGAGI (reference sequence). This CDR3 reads CASGLTSGAGDEQFF. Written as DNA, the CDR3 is TGTGCCAGCGGGCTAACTAGCGGGGCTGGGGATGAGCAGTTCTTC.

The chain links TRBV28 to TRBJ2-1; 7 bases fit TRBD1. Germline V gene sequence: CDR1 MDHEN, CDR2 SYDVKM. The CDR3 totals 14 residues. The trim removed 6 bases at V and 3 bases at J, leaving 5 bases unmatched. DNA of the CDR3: TGTGCCAGCAGCGGACAGGACTTCTACAATGAGCAGTTCTTC. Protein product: CASSGQDFYNEQFF.

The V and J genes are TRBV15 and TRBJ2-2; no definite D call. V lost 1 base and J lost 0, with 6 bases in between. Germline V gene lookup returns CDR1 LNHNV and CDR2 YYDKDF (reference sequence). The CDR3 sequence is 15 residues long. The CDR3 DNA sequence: TGTGCCACCAGCAGAGGCGCCTCGAACACCGGGGAGCTGTTTTTT. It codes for CATSRGASNTGELFF.

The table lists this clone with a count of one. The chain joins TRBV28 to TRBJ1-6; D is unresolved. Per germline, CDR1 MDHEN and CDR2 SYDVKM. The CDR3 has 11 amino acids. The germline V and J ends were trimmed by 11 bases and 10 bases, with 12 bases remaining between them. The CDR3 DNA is TGTGCCGCCCAGGCGGGGTCACCCCTCCACTTT. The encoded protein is CAAQAGSPLHF.

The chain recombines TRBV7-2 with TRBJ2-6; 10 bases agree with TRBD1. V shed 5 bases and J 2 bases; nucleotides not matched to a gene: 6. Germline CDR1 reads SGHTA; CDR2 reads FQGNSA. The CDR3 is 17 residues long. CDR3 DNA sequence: TGTGCCAGCAGCGCGCGCGGACAGGGGGCTGGGGCCAACGTCCTGACTTTC. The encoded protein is CASSARGQGAGANVLTF.

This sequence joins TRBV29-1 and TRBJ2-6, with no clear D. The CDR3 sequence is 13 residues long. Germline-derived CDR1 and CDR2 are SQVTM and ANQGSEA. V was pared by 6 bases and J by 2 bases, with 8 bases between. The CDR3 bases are TGCAGCGTACAGAGTCCTGGGGCCAACGTCCTGACTTTC. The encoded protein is CSVQSPGANVLTF.

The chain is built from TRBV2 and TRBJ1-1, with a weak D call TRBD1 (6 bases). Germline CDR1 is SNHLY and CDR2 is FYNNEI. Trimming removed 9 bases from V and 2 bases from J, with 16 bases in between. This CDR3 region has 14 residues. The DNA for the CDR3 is TGTGCCAGTAGACAGGATGGGTCCAACACTGAAGCTTTCTTT. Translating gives CASRQDGSNTEAFF. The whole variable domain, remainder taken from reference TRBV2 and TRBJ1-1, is EPEVTQTPSHQVTQMGQEVILRCVPISNHLYFYWYRQILGQKVEFLVSFYNNEISEKSEIFDDQFSVERPDGSNFTLKIRSTKLEDSAMYFCASRQDGSNTEAFFGQGTRLTVV.

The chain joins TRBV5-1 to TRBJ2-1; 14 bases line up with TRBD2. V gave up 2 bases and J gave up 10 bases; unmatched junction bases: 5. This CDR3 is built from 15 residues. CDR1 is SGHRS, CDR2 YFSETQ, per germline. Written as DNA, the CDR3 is TGCGCCAGCAGCTTCGGGACTAGCGGGAGAGGAGAGCAGTTCTTC. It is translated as CASSFGTSGRGEQFF.

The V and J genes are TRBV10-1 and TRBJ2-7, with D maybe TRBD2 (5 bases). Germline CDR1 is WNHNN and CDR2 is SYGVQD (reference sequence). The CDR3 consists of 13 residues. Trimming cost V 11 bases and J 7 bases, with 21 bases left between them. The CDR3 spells CACTPSRVCEQYF. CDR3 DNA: TGCGCCTGCACCCCCTCGAGGGTTTGTGAGCAGTACTTC.

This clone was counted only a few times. CDR3 in amino acids: CASSPGGGPGNTIYF. CDR3 DNA: TGTGCCAGCAGCCCCGGCGGGGGGCCGGGAAACACCATATATTTT. The chain carries TRBV6-2 or TRBV6-3 and TRBJ1-3; D is perhaps TRBD1 (6 bases). This CDR3 has 15 amino acids. V was pared by 6 bases and J by 4 bases, with 16 bases between. Germline V gives CDR1 MNHEY, CDR2 SVGEGT.

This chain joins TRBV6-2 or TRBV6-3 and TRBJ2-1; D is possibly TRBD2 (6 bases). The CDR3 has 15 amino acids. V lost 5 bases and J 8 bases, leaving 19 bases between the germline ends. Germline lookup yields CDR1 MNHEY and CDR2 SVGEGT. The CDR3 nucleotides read TGTGCCAGCAGTCTACGCTACAGTGGCGGGGATGAGCAGTTCTTC. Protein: CASSLRYSGGDEQFF.

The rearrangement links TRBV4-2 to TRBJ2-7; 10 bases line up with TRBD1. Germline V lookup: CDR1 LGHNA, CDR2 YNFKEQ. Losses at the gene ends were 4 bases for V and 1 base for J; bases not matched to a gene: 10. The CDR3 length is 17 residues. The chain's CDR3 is CASSRRSGQGSSYEQYF. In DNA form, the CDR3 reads TGTGCCAGCAGCCGACGATCGGGACAGGGGAGTTCCTACGAGCAGTACTTC.

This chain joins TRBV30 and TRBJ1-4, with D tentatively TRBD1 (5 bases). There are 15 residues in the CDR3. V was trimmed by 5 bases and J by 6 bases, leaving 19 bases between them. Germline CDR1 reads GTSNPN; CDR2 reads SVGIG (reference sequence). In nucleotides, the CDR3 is TGTGCCTGGCATGCCTTGGGGGGTGAGGATGAAAAACTGTTTTTT. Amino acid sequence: CAWHALGGEDEKLFF.

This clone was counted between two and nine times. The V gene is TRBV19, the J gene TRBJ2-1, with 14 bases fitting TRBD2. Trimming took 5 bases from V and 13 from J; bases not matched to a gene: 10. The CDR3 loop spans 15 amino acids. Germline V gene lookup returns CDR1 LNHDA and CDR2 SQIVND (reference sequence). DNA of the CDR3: TGTGCCAGTAGTCCCCAGACTAGCGGGGGGGCGAGACAGTTCTTC. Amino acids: CASSPQTSGGARQFF.

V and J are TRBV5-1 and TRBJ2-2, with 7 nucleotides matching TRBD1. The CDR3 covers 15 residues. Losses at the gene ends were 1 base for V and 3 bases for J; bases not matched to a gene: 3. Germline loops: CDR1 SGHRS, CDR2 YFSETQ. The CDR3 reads CASSLLTGDTGELFF. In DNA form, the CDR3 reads TGCGCCAGCAGCTTGCTTACAGGGGACACCGGGGAGCTGTTTTTT.

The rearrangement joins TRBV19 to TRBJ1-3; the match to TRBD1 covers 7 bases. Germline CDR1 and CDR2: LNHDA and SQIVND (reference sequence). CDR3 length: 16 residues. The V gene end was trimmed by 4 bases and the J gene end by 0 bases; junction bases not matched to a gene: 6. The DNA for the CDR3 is TGTGCCAGTAGTAGAGGGGGCGCCGACTCTGGAAACACCATATATTTT. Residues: CASSRGGADSGNTIYF.

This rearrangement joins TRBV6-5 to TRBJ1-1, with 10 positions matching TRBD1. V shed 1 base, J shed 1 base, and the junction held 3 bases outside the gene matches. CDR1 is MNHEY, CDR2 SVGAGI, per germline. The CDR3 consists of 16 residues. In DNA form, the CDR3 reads TGTGCCAGCAGTTACTTGGGACAGGGGCCGAACACTGAAGCTTTCTTT. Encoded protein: CASSYLGQGPNTEAFF.

CDR3 loop: CASTLKGLGNSPLHF. The DNA for the CDR3 is TGTGCCAGCACCTTGAAGGGGCTGGGGAATTCACCCCTCCACTTT. This chain links TRBV6-5 with TRBJ1-6; possible D gene TRBD1, 5 bases. The CDR3 is 15 amino acids. The germline gives CDR1 MNHEY, CDR2 SVGAGI. Trimming removed 7 bases from V and 7 bases from J, with 17 bases in between.

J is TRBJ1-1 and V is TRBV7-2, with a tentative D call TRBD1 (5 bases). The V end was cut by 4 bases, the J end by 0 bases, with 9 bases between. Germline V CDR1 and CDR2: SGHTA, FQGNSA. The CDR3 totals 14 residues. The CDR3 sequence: CASSSEGMNTEAFF. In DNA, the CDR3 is TGTGCCAGCAGCTCGGAGGGGATGAACACTGAAGCTTTCTTT.